This TCR beta chain is drawn from a study of PD-L1 blockade in urothelial cancer. Study-wide background: A median of roughly 150,000 T cells was found in the blood samples.

Sequenced by immunoSEQ multiplex PCR; TCRdb stores in-frame clones only, minus some. The sample consists of 100,000 to 150,000 clones, 84% of them appearing once. J was trimmed by 8 bases and V by 0 bases; bases with no gene match: 12. In germline, CDR1 is SGHAT, CDR2 FQDESV (reference sequence). The CDR3 runs 17 residues. The sample's time point: pretreatment peripheral blood. This clonotype was sampled from a man aged 45-60 years with urothelial cancer. The chain employs TRBV11-1 and TRBJ2-1; 8 positions match TRBD2. The sample consisted of PBMCs, taken around atezolizumab (anti-PD-L1) treatment. The CDR3 loop reads CASSLAFSSGRFDEQFF. The CDR3 nucleotides are TGTGCCAGCAGCTTAGCGTTTTCAAGCGGGAGATTCGATGAGCAGTTCTTC.